Following are 5 T cell receptor beta chains from one sample sequenced in a study of identical twins. Via MiXCR, TCRdb re-called the 5' RACE reads, giving one row per CDR3 protein. The table includes fewer than 350,000 distinct CDR3 sequences, less than 9% detected once. These sequences were also reported in another study, on yellow fever vaccine responses in identical twins.

The sequenced sample consisted of memory (CD45RO+) T cells sorted from blood. These TCRs come from a woman aged 18-35 years in good health.

This clonotype was recorded a few times. V usage is TRBV7-2 and J usage is TRBJ2-2; perhaps TRBD1 as D (5 bases). Germline loops: CDR1 SGHTA, CDR2 FQGNSA. Trimming took 5 bases from V and 6 from J, leaving 16 bases between them. The length of the CDR3 is 15 residues. The CDR3 DNA reads as TGTGCCAGCAGCACAGGCGTGTTTGGCGCCGGGGAGCTGTTTTTT. Protein: CASSTGVFGAGELFF.

This clonotype was counted many times. V and J are TRBV3-1 and TRBJ2-5; 8 nucleotides align to TRBD1. Germline-derived CDR1 and CDR2 are LGHDT and YNNKEL (reference sequence). The CDR3 consists of 16 residues. J lost 4 bases, V lost 2 bases, and 9 bases had no gene match. CDR3 sequence: CASSQRDRGLRETQYF. For the CDR3, the DNA is TGTGCCAGCAGCCAAAGAGACAGGGGATTGAGAGAGACCCAGTACTTC.

The chain recombines TRBV5-6 with TRBJ2-7; 7 nucleotides line up with TRBD2. The CDR3 runs to 14 residues. J gave up 2 bases and V 5 bases, and 7 bases lay outside the gene matches. The V gene's germline CDR1 is SGHDT and CDR2 YYEEEE. The DNA of the CDR3 is TGTGCCAGCAGTACCGGACTAGGGGCCTACGAGCAGTACTTC. It translates to CASSTGLGAYEQYF.

This chain's CDR3 is CASSYLWGGYNEQFF. DNA of the CDR3: TGTGCCAGCAGTTACTTGTGGGGGGGGTACAATGAGCAGTTCTTC. V usage is TRBV6-2 or TRBV6-3 and J usage is TRBJ2-1; 7 bases are shared with TRBD2. From germline, CDR1 is MNHEY and CDR2 SVGEGT. V shed 1 base and J 4 bases; nucleotides not matched to a gene: 4. This CDR3 contains 15 residues.

This clonotype has a count of ten or more. The chain has TRBV11-2 and TRBJ2-3; D ambiguous. This CDR3 is 15 amino acids long. The V gene lost 2 bases and the J gene lost 3 bases, with 12 bases spanning the gap. The V gene's germline CDR1 is SGHAT and CDR2 FQNNGV. CDR3 sequence reads: CASSLRYTDTDTQYF. DNA of the CDR3: TGTGCCAGCAGCTTACGTTACACTGATACAGATACGCAGTATTTT. The full variable domain, rest sourced from reference TRBV11-2 and TRBJ2-3, is EAGVAQSPRYKIIEKRQSVAFWCNPISGHATLYWYQQILGQGPKLLIQFQNNGVVDDSQLPKDRFSAERLKGVDSTLKIQPAKLEDSAVYLCASSLRYTDTDTQYFGPGTRLTVL.